This T cell receptor (beta chain) is drawn from a study of identical twins' blood T cells. TCRdb re-called the 5' RACE reads through MiXCR, storing one row per CDR3 protein. The sample lists about 370,000 distinct CDR3 sequences; approximately 30% were seen once. On this clonotype: Its specificity is unknown.

CDR3 size: 16 residues. With 0 bases removed from V and 5 bases from J, the gap between germline ends came to 17 bases. Looked up from germline, CDR1 is MNHEY and CDR2 is SVGAGI. The study's findings and limits: Shared CDR3 clonotype counts tracked mainly the product of cloneset sizes. Environmental influences on twin similarity could not be excluded. Each donor's most abundant TCRbeta clonotypes shared more CDR3 sequences with her twin than unrelated donors.

This rearrangement joins TRBV6-5 to TRBJ2-7; D unclear. The receptor comes from a woman aged 18 to 49 in good health. The source material was PBMCs. The CDR3 sequence: CASSYSHSLNADEQYF. The CDR3 nucleotides read TGTGCCAGCAGTTACTCGCATTCACTAAACGCGGACGAGCAGTACTTC.